These 29 T cell receptor beta chains share one sample of origin, sequenced in a study of molecular identifiers for immune sequencing clone quantification. TCRdb re-derived calls from the PCR reads in MiXCR, one entry per CDR3 protein. The sample yields 50,000 to 70,000 distinct CDR3 sequences, approximately 18% seen once. Specimen: naive CD8+ T cells from blood, with Jurkat cell RNA spiked in. Subset denoted: FACS-sorted CD8+CD4-CCR7+CD45RA+ naive T cells. These receptors all stem from a human donor in good health. Some libraries in this study had Jurkat cell RNA spiked in.

This clonotype was seen many times. The V call is TRBV7-6, the J call TRBJ1-5; D might be TRBD1 (5 bases). There are 14 residues in the CDR3. Germline V CDR1 and CDR2: SGHVS, FNYEAQ. V was pared by 2 bases and J by 5 bases, with 10 bases between. CDR3 loop: CASSLKQADQPQHF. DNA for the CDR3: TGTGCCAGCAGCTTAAAACAGGCCGATCAGCCCCAGCATTTT.

Points on this clonotype: This may arise from a read error, as a much more abundant clone is one base away. Written as DNA, the CDR3 is TGTGCCAGCAGTCATACTAGTTCCGGGGAGCCGTTTTTT. Translating it yields CASSHTSSGEPFF. This chain connects TRBV6-2 or TRBV6-3 to TRBJ2-2; D may be TRBD2 (5 bases). The CDR3 sequence is 13 residues long. Germline CDR1 reads MNHEY; CDR2 reads SVGEGT.

The rearrangement links TRBV27 to TRBJ2-7; no reliable D call. Germline-derived CDR1 and CDR2 are MNHEY and SMNVEV (reference sequence). The CDR3 length is 14 residues. Deletions cut 3 bases from V and 4 bases from J, with 13 bases between. The CDR3 loop reads CASSLRPLGYEQYF. In DNA, the CDR3 is TGTGCCAGCAGTTTGCGACCCTTAGGGTACGAGCAGTACTTC.

A word on this clonotype: Possible read error: a much larger clone is one base away. This chain connects TRBV7-6 to TRBJ2-7; D could derive from TRBD1 or TRBD2 (5 bases each). The germline CDR1 and CDR2 sequences are SGHVS and FNYEAQ. The CDR3 loop spans 14 amino acids. CDR3 protein: CASGLEGRVHEQYF. CDR3 nucleotides: TGTGCCAGCGGCTTAGAGGGACGGGTCCACGAGCAGTACTTC.

Worth noting for this clonotype: With a much larger clone just one base away, this may be a read error. V gene TRBV11-3 combines with J gene TRBJ2-1, with 9 bases matching TRBD2. Germline assignment: CDR1 SGHNT and CDR2 YENEEA. The CDR3 has 15 residues. The CDR3, as DNA: TGTGTCAGCAGCCGACTAGCGGAGCCGTACAATGAGCAGTTCTTC. Translated: CVSSRLAEPYNEQFF.

This clonotype appeared many times. The chain employs TRBV14 and TRBJ2-7, with D uncertain. V was trimmed by 3 bases and J by 3 bases, leaving 9 bases between them. Germline CDR1 SGHDN, CDR2 FVKESK. This CDR3 contains 13 residues. The CDR3 region is CASSHGRIYEQYF. CDR3 DNA: TGTGCCAGCAGCCACGGTCGGATCTACGAGCAGTACTTC.

In its sample, this clonotype was seen many times. This sequence joins TRBV7-9 and TRBJ2-7, with TRBD2 matching 8 bases. Germline V gives CDR1 SEHNR, CDR2 FQNEAQ (reference sequence). The CDR3 covers 15 residues. V lost 2 bases and J lost 0; bases outside the gene matches: 3. The CDR3 reads CASSLLSGTSYEQYF. CDR3 nucleotides: TGTGCCAGCAGCTTACTTAGCGGGACCTCCTACGAGCAGTACTTC.

This clonotype was detected many times. V is TRBV6-2 or TRBV6-3 and J is TRBJ1-1; weak D call: TRBD1 (5 bases). Trimming cost V 6 bases and J 0 bases, with 14 bases left between them. This CDR3 has 15 residues. Germline V gene data show CDR1 as MNHEY and CDR2 as SVGEGT. The CDR3 loop reads CASREQGMMNTEAFF. In DNA form, the CDR3 reads TGTGCCAGCAGGGAGCAGGGTATGATGAACACTGAAGCTTTCTTT.

J is TRBJ2-1 and V is TRBV27; perhaps TRBD2 as D (6 bases). The V and J ends lost 5 bases and 4 bases respectively, with 12 bases between them. Germline V gene lookup returns CDR1 MNHEY and CDR2 SMNVEV (reference sequence). The CDR3 runs 14 residues. Written as DNA, the CDR3 is TGTGCCAGCAGTAACCGGGACTCTTACAATGAGCAGTTCTTC. Its translation: CASSNRDSYNEQFF.

Concerning this clonotype itself: One end of the junction fails to match germline, which may point to a read error. The chain has TRBV11-3 and TRBJ2-5; D is perhaps TRBD2 (7 bases). Looked up from germline, CDR1 is SGHNT and CDR2 is YENEEA. The CDR3 has 19 amino acids. The CDR3 sequence: CAGSNKGVVSSGFQETQYF. The CDR3 region has the DNA TGTGCCGGCAGCAACAAGGGGGTCGTGTCTAGCGGTTTCCAAGAGACCCAGTACTTC. The full variable domain, its missing parts supplied by reference TRBV11-3 and TRBJ2-5, is EAGVVQSPRYKIIEKKQPVAFWCNPISGHNTLYWYLQNLGQGPELLIRYENEEAVDDSQLPKDRFSAERLKGVDSTLKIQPAELGDSAVYLCAGSNKGVVSSGFQETQYFGPGTRLLVL.

This clonotype was counted at least ten times. The V and J genes are TRBV11-3 and TRBJ2-5; 8 bases are a match to TRBD2. Germline V CDR1 and CDR2: SGHNT, YENEEA. This CDR3 has 19 residues. The junction had 23 bases not matched to a gene; V was cut back by 6 bases and J by 5 bases. The CDR3 protein is CASRPREPRSGSSLETQYF. The CDR3 DNA follows: TGTGCCAGCAGGCCTCGGGAACCACGGAGCGGGAGTTCTTTGGAGACCCAGTACTTC.

This clonotype showed up many times. CDR3 coding DNA: TGCAGCGTAAGTGGCGGGAGCACAGATACGCAGTATTTT. Its protein is CSVSGGSTDTQYF. This chain joins TRBV29-1 and TRBJ2-3; TRBD2 might be the D (5 bases). CDR1 SQVTM and CDR2 ANQGSEA come from the germline V gene. V was cut by 6 bases and J by 0 bases, with 10 bases left in between. CDR3 length: 13 amino acids.

This clonotype was picked up many times. The chain combines TRBV10-3 with TRBJ2-2; D not resolved. V lost 3 bases to trimming and J lost 0 bases, with 17 bases between them. This CDR3 region has 18 residues. Per germline, CDR1 ENHRY and CDR2 SYGVKD. The CDR3 coding sequence is TGTGCCATCAGTGACCGGACCATAAAGTCCGCGAACACCGGGGAGCTGTTTTTT. It yields the protein CAISDRTIKSANTGELFF.

This clonotype appeared many times. The chain couples TRBV21-1 to TRBJ2-1; the D call of TRBD1 is as the table states it, not checked on the DNA. TRBV21-1 is labeled a pseudogene. CDR3 length: 20 amino acids. The CDR3 DNA sequence: TGTGCCAGCAGCGTTAACAGGGGGCCGCGGACCGGGAGGAGGAACAATGAGCAGTTCTTC. Amino acids: CASSVNRGPRTGRRNNEQFF.

With respect to this clonotype: One end of the junction varies from germline; a read error may be responsible. The chain recombines TRBV12-3 or TRBV12-4 with TRBJ2-3; tentatively, D is TRBD1 (5 bases). The CDR3 length is 14 residues. The chain's CDR3 is CASSFLGSTDAQYF. CDR3 coding DNA: TGTGCTAGCAGTTTTCTGGGGTCGACAGATGCGCAGTATTTT.

This clonotype has a count of ten or more. The genes are TRBV6-5 and TRBJ2-2; 9 bases match TRBD2. This CDR3 region has 16 residues. Germline V gene lookup returns CDR1 MNHEY and CDR2 SVGAGI. V was clipped by 2 bases and J by 1 base; unmatched bases: 2. Here the CDR3 reads CASSYVSGRNTGELFF. CDR3 sequence (DNA): TGTGCCAGCAGTTACGTTAGCGGGAGGAACACCGGGGAGCTGTTTTTT.

The sample holds a few counts of this clonotype. A much larger clone sits a single nucleotide away, making a read error possible. The chain uses TRBV7-6 and TRBJ2-2; D is perhaps TRBD2 (5 bases). CDR3 length: 14 residues. Looked up from germline, CDR1 is SGHVS and CDR2 is FNYEAQ. The CDR3 DNA reads as TGTGCCAGCAGCCTCGAGACGAACACCGGGGAGCTGTCTTTT. Residues: CASSLETNTGELSF.

As to this clonotype: One end of the junction is discordant with germline, which a read error may explain. The J gene is TRBJ2-7, the V gene TRBV20-1; tentatively, D is TRBD1 or TRBD2 (5 bases each). Germline values: CDR1 DFQATT, CDR2 SNEGSKA (reference sequence). The CDR3 loop spans 15 amino acids. CDR3 sequence reads: CSARPPGRASYEQYF. CDR3 sequence (DNA): TGCAGCGCTAGGCCTCCGGGGCGGGCCTCCTACGAGCAGTACTTC.

This clonotype was seen once. A much larger clone differs by one base, so this may be a read error. The chain couples TRBV29-1 to TRBJ2-1, with 7 bases matching TRBD2. CDR3 length: 14 amino acids. The germline gives CDR1 SQVTM, CDR2 ANQGSEA. With 4 bases clipped from V and 0 bases from J, the junction kept 3 bases outside the gene matches. CDR3 sequence: CSVGERGSYNEQFF. The CDR3 DNA reads TGCAGCGTTGGGGAGCGGGGCTCCTACAATGAGCAGTTCTTC.

As for this clonotype: A much larger clonotype is one base distant, so this may be a read error. The chain employs TRBV30 and TRBJ2-1; unclear D gene. The CDR3 totals 14 residues. The germline gives CDR1 GTSNPN, CDR2 SVGIG (reference sequence). V was shortened by 5 bases and J by 0 bases, with 11 bases between the two germline ends. CDR3 bases: TGTGCCTGGTCCTCTCCCCCCTCCTACAATGAGCAGTTCTTC. Residues: CAWSSPPSYNEQFF.

This clonotype was seen at least ten times. The rearrangement links TRBV7-6 to TRBJ2-7; 7 positions match TRBD1. Germline V gene lookup returns CDR1 SGHVS and CDR2 FNYEAQ. The CDR3 consists of 15 residues. With 1 base clipped from V and 6 bases from J, the junction kept 9 bases outside the gene matches. In DNA, the CDR3 is TGTGCCAGCAGCTTAGTCGGACAGGACTTCCCCGAGCAGTACTTC. Translating gives CASSLVGQDFPEQYF.

This clonotype was recorded many times. The chain couples TRBV7-9 to TRBJ2-7; 7 nucleotides align to TRBD1. The CDR3 runs to 13 residues. Germline V lookup: CDR1 SEHNR, CDR2 FQNEAQ (reference sequence). Trimming cost V 8 bases and J 0 bases; bases outside gene matches: 4. In nucleotides, the CDR3 is TGTGCCAGCGGACAGGACGCCTCCTACGAGCAGTACTTC. Protein product: CASGQDASYEQYF.

This clonotype was seen many times. The chain couples TRBV3-1 to TRBJ2-1; D not resolved. The germline V gene encodes CDR1 LGHDT and CDR2 YNNKEL (reference sequence). Between the trimmed V and J ends, which lost 1 base and 2 bases, there was a span of 3 bases. This CDR3 is built from 13 residues. DNA of the CDR3: TGTGCCAGCAGCCAAGGGGCCTACAATGAGCAGTTCTTC. It encodes CASSQGAYNEQFF.

This clonotype came up many times. The chain recombines TRBV2 with TRBJ2-7; 9 nucleotides line up with TRBD2. Germline CDR1 and CDR2: SNHLY and FYNNEI. This CDR3 is built from 15 residues. The V segment lost 5 bases and the J segment 3 bases; nucleotides outside the gene matches: 8. The CDR3 region is CASSHPGTSSYEQYF. Here the CDR3 DNA reads TGTGCCAGCAGTCACCCCGGGACTAGCAGCTACGAGCAGTACTTC.

This clonotype has a count of ten or more. The gene calls are TRBV27 and TRBJ2-3, with 9 bases identical to TRBD2. The germline V gene encodes CDR1 MNHEY and CDR2 SMNVEV (reference sequence). CDR3 length: 16 residues. V trimming: 5 bases; J trimming: 1 base; junction bases outside the gene matches: 7. The CDR3 bases are TGTGCCAGCAGTCCCACGACTAGCGGTCGCACAGATACGCAGTATTTT. It encodes CASSPTTSGRTDTQYF.

This clonotype has only a few counts. This chain links TRBV28 with TRBJ2-1; 11 bases fit TRBD2. The V and J ends lost 5 bases and 6 bases, in that order; junction bases with no gene match: 3. The V gene's germline CDR1 is MDHEN and CDR2 SYDVKM. The CDR3 runs to 14 residues. CDR3 amino acids: CASSPTSGSNEQFF. The DNA for the CDR3 is TGTGCCAGCAGTCCAACTAGCGGGAGCAATGAGCAGTTCTTC.

The chain carries TRBV6-6 and TRBJ2-1; tentatively, D is TRBD2 (6 bases). The V and J ends lost 2 bases and 8 bases respectively, with 16 bases between them. This CDR3 has 15 residues. Germline CDR1 and CDR2: MNHNY and SVGAGI (reference sequence). The CDR3 here is CASSYSGSPGDEQFF. CDR3 DNA: TGTGCCAGCAGTTACAGTGGGTCCCCGGGGGATGAGCAGTTCTTC.

This clonotype was observed at least ten times. The rearrangement links TRBV6-2 or TRBV6-3 to TRBJ2-1; D might be TRBD2 (6 bases). V was trimmed by 1 base and J by 3 bases, leaving 10 bases between them. Germline CDR1 reads MNHEY; CDR2 reads SVGEGT. This CDR3 spans 15 amino acids. CDR3 in amino acids: CASSYYTSYYNEQFF. The CDR3 nucleotides are TGTGCCAGCAGTTACTACACTAGCTACTACAATGAGCAGTTCTTC.

About this clonotype: This may stem from a read error, because a much larger clone lies one nucleotide away. The gene calls are TRBV11-3 and TRBJ2-1; 9 positions match TRBD2. CDR1 SGHNT and CDR2 YENEEA come from the germline V gene. Unmatched junction bases numbered 17, after V lost 5 bases and J lost 9 bases. This CDR3 region has 17 residues. This CDR3 is CASSPRVRTSENSEQFF. The CDR3 nucleotides are TGTGCCAGCAGCCCAAGAGTCAGGACTAGCGAGAACAGTGAGCAGTTCTTC.